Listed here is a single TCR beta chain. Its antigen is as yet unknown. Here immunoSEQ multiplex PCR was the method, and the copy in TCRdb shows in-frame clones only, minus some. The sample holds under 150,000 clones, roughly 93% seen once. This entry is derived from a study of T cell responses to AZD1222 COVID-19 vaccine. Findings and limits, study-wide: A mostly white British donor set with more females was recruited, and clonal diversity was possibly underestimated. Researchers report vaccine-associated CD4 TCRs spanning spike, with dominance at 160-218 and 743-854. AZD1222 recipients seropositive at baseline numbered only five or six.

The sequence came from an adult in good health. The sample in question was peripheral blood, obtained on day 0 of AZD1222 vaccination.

CDR3 DNA: TGTGCCAGCAGCGCGACTAGCCGCCGCACAGATACGCAGTATTTT. This sequence encodes CASSATSRRTDTQYF. The rearrangement links TRBV7-2 to TRBJ2-3, with 7 positions matching TRBD2. The V segment lost 5 bases and the J segment 1 base; nucleotides outside the gene matches: 6. The CDR3 covers 15 residues. CDR1 SGHTA and CDR2 FQGNSA come from the germline V gene.